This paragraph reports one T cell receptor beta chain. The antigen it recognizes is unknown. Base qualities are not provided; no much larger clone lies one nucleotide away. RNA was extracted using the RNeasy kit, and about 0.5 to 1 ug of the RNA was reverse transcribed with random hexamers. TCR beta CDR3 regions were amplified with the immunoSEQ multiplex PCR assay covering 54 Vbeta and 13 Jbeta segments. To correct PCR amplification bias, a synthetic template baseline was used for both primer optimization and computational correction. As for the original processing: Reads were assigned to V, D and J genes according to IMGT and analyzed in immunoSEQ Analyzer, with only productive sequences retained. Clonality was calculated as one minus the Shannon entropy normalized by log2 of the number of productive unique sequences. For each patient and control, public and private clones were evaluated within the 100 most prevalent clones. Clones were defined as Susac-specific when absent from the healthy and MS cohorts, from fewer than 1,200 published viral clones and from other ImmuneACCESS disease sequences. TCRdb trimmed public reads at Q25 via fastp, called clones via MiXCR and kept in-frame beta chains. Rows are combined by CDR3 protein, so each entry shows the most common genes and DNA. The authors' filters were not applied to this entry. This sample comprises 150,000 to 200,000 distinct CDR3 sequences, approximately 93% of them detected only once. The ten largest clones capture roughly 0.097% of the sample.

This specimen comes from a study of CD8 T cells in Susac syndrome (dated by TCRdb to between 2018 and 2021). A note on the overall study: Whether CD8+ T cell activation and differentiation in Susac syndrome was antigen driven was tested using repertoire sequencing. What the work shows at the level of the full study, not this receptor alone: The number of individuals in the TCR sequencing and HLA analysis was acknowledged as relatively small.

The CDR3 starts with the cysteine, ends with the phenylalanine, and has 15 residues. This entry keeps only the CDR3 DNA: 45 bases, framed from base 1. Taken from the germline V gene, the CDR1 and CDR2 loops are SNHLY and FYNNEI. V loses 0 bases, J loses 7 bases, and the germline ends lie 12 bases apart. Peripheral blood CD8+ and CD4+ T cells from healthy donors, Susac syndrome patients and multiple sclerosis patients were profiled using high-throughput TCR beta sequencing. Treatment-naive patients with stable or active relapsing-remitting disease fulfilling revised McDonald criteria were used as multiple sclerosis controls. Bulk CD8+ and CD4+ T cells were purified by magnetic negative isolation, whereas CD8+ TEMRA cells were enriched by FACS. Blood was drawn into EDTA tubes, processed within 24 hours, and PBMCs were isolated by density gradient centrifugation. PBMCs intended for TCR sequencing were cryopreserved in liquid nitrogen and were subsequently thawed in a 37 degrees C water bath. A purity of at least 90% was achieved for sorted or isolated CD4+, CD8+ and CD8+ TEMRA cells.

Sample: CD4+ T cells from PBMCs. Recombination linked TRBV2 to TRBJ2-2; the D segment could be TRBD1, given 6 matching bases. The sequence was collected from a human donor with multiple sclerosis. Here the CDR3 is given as CASSEAVGGHGELFF. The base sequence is TGTGCCAGCAGTGAAGCGGTAGGGGGACACGGGGAGCTGTTTTTT.